The entry that follows covers one T cell receptor (beta chain) sequence. What it binds is not known. Using immunoSEQ multiplex PCR, the repertoire was profiled, and TCRdb retains in-frame clones only, with some absent. The sample lists approximately 30,000 clones, roughly 89% occurring once. This sample is drawn from a study of multiple sclerosis patients with progressive multifocal leukoencephalopathy. This CDR3 is 15 amino acids long. Germline values: CDR1 SNHLY, CDR2 FYNNEI. The time point: time of PML onset. After about 15 to 60 months on natalizumab, the natalizumab-treated patients developed PML. All patients had prior interferon beta, and all PML patients were female. Notes on the study in general: Most PML patients had lower entropy, suggesting less diverse TRB repertoires.

The sequences come from PBMCs, collected from a patient treated with natalizumab. The gene calls are TRBV2 and TRBJ2-5; unclear D gene. The J call is uncertain, as TRBJ2-7 better fits the DNA end. The receptor comes from a woman aged 40 to 50 with progressive multifocal leukoencephalopathy. As DNA, the CDR3 is TGTGCCAGCAGTGCAGTCTACATCACGACCTACGAGCAGTACTTC. Translated, it gives CASSAVYITTYEQYF.